This T cell receptor beta chain was observed in a study of shared clonotypes between healthy human individuals (dated by TCRdb to 2020 to 2022). Turning to the overall study: Two women and a few men aged 18 to 49 years were included in the cohort. Each donor's leukapheresis produced roughly between roughly 0.85 and 9.5 billion PBMCs. Different laboratories and diverse techniques were used to prepare libraries and sequence TCR repertoires, to increase sequencing depth and limit assay-specific biases. For each donor, CD4 naive and CD4 memory were each given three plates, CD8 naive was given two plates, and CD8 memory was given one plate. The study deeply sequenced blood TCR repertoires of about 5 healthy adults to estimate repertoire size and the extent of clonotype sharing between individuals. Results the study describes overall, beyond this receptor: Pairwise subsampling indicated that sequencing depth was expected to affect the degree of clonotype sharing among donors. When several donors were compared, the shared fraction of clonotypes was about 5% for naive CD4, more than 3% for naive CD8, more than 2% for memory CD4, and 0.4% for memory CD8. Incomplete sequencing was indicated by rarefaction of sorted-subset datasets, despite the large sequencing depth. Compared with non-shared clonotypes, the clonotypes found in all four sorted-subset donors had higher generation probabilities. Larger estimated clonotype richness was generally found for naive subsets than for memory subsets. Only blood was sampled, and tissue TCR repertoires likely differ from those in blood. The small number of donors limited the genetic and exposure-history diversity represented.

Donors were healthy HIV-negative adults with no recently reported acute infections or vaccinations. All donors were Caucasian adults living in Nashville, Tennessee, USA. The CD8 memory samples were a combination of magnetically selected CD45RO+ cells and CCR7-negative CD45RA+ effector memory (TemRA) cells. Blood was obtained by leukapheresis, after which PBMCs were separated by Ficoll-Histopaque density gradient centrifugation and cryopreserved in liquid nitrogen vapor phase. Analytical flow cytometry was used to check the purity and quantity of each magnetically sorted T cell population. Genomic DNA was isolated from each sorted fraction and quantified by UV absorbance on a Nanodrop 2000c. A distance of 11 bases separates the germline ends of V and J, which lose 0 bases and 8 bases respectively. The CDR3 runs 14 amino acids, cysteine and phenylalanine included. This entry keeps only the CDR3 DNA: 42 bases, framed from base 1. The germline V gene supplies CDR1 MGHRA and CDR2 YSYEKL.

Using the deep immunoSEQ assay, multiplex PCR amplified TCR CDR3 regions from genomic DNA. Extracted genomic DNA from each cell subset was distributed evenly across all wells of several immunoSEQ 96-well plates, and each plate was treated as a replicate. For sorted subsets, roughly 200 ng of genomic DNA, equivalent to around 30,000 T cell genomes, went into each replicate PCR. The purified libraries were quantified using a Qubit 3.0 fluorometer, sized with a Bioanalyzer 2100, and then quantified again using the KAPA Library Quantification kit. Every immunoSEQ 96-well plate was sequenced on a dedicated single-read 150-cycle Illumina NextSeq 550 flow cell. On the authors' methods: Because the immunoSEQ output held only junctional sequences and lacked quality scores, the filtering could not match the filtering applied to full-length reads. To assign V/J genes and CDR3, sequences were annotated using PyIR, a Python wrapper for IgBLAST v1.9, with IMGT germline references. Reads were removed for weak V/J assignments (E-value above 1e-6), missing CDR3, stop codons, out-of-frame junctions, or ambiguous translated residues. V3J clonotypes were defined as sequences sharing the same inferred V gene, J gene, and CDR3 amino acid sequence. Percentage overlap between repertoires was calculated by dividing the number of shared unique clonotypes by the size of the smaller repertoire. Three approaches were used to assess repertoire richness: RTK rarefaction, the Chao1 estimator, and Recon v2.1 estimates of unobserved clonotypes. For all TCRbeta clonotypes obtained by the gDNA method from a few donors, generation probabilities were computed with OLGA. The source is immuneACCESS, and TCRdb retained only in-frame sequences with V and J called. Part of the clones is not carried over; for the studies checked, unresolved V genes explain less than half of this, and the remainder is unexplained. The V and J calls and the clone size are those of that table, but D and trimming were determined from the DNA. The sample table shows fewer than 130,000 clones, and 67% are seen once. The ten top clones hold over 20% of the sample.

In this sample, this clone turned up a few times. It lacks a known antigen. No much larger clone is present one base from it, and per-base qualities are unavailable. The sequenced sample consisted of memory CD8+ T cells sorted from blood. The cell subset or site label corresponds to: CD45RO+ cells pooled with CCR7-negative TemRA cells. The receptor's source is a woman aged 25 to 39 in good health. The chain joins TRBV4-1 to TRBJ1-3; there is no confident call for the D gene. The DNA sequence reads TGCGCCAGCAGCCAAGATCTTTCAGGAGACACCATATATTTT. Its coded protein is CASSQDLSGDTIYF.